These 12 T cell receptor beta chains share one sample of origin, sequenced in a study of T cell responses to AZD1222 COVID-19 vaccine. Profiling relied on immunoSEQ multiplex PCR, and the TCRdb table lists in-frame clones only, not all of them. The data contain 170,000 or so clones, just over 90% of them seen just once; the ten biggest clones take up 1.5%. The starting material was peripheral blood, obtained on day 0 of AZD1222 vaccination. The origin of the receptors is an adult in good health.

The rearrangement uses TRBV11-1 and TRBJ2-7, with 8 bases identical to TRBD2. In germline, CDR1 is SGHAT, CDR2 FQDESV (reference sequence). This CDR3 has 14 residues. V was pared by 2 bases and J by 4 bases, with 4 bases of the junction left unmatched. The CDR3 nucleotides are TGTGCCAGCAGCTTAACTAGCGGTCCATACGAGCAGTACTTC. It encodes CASSLTSGPYEQYF.

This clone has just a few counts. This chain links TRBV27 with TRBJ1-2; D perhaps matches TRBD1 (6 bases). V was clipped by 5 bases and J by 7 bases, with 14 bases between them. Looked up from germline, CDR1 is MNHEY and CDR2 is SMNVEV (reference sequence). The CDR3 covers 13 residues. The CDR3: CASSATGGGGYTF. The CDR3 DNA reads TGTGCCAGCAGTGCGACGGGGGGCGGTGGCTACACCTTC.

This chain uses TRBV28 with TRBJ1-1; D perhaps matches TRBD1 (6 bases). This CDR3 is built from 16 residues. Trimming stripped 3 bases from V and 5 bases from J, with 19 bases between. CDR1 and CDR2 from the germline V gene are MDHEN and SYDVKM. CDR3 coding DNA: TGTGCCAGCAGTTTCTCCCGGGTCGGGGGGCGGACTGAAGCTTTCTTT. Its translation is CASSFSRVGGRTEAFF.

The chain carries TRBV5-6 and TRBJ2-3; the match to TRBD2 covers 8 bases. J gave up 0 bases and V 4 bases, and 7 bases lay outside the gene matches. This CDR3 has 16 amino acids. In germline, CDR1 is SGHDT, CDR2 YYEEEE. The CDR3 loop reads CASSQSGGSSTDTQYF. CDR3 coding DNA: TGTGCCAGCAGCCAAAGCGGGGGTTCTAGCACAGATACGCAGTATTTT. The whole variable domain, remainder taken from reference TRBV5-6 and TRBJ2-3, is DAGVTQSPTHLIKTRGQQVTLRCSPKSGHDTVSWYQQALGQGPQFIFQYYEEEERQRGNFPDRFSGHQFPNYSSELNVNALLLGDSALYLCASSQSGGSSTDTQYFGPGTRLTVL.

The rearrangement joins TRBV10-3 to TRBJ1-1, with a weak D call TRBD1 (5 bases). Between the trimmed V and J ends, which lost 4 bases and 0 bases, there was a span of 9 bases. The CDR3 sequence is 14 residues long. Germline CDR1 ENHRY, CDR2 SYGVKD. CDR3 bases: TGTGCCATCAGTGGGGGGGATTTGAACACTGAAGCTTTCTTT. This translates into CAISGGDLNTEAFF.

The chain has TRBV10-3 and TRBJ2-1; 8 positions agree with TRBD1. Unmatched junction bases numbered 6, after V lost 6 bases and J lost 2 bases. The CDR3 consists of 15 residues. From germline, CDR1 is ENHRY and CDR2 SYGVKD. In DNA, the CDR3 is TGTGCCATCAGAGAAGGGACAGGAACCTACAATGAGCAGTTCTTC. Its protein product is CAIREGTGTYNEQFF.

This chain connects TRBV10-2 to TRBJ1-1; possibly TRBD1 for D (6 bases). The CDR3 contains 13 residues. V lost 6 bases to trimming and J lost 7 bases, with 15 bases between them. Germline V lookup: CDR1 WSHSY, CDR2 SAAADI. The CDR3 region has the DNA TGCGCCAGCAGATATGACAGGATGAGTGAAGCTTTCTTT. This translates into CASRYDRMSEAFF.

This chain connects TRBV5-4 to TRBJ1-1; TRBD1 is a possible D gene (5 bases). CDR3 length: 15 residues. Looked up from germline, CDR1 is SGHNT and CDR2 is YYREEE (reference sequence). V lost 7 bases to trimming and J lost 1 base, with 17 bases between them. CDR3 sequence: CASGTLTGANTEAFF. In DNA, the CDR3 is TGTGCCAGCGGGACTCTCACAGGAGCGAACACTGAAGCTTTCTTT. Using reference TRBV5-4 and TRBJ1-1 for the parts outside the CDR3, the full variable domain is ETGVTQSPTHLIKTRGQQVTLRCSSQSGHNTVSWYQQALGQGPQFIFQYYREEENGRGNFPPRFSGLQFPNYSSELNVNALELDDSALYLCASGTLTGANTEAFFGQGTRLTVV.

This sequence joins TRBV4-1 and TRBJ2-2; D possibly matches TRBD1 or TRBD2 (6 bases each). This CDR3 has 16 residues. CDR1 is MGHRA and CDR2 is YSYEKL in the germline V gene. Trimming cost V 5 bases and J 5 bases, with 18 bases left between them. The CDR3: CASSTTGGLRTGELFF. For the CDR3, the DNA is TGCGCCAGCAGCACCACCGGGGGCCTAAGGACCGGGGAGCTGTTTTTT.

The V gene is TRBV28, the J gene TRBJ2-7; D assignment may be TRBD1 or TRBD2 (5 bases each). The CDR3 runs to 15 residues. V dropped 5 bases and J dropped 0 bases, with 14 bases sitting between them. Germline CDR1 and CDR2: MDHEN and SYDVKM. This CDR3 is CASSGVVGASYEQYF. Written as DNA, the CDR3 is TGTGCCAGCAGTGGCGTTGTCGGGGCCTCCTACGAGCAGTACTTC.

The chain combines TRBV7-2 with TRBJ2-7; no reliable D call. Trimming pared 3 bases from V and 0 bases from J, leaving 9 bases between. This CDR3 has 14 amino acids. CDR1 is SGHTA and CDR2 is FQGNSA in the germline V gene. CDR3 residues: CASSFTHASYEQYF. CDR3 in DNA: TGTGCCAGCAGCTTTACTCACGCCTCCTACGAGCAGTACTTC.

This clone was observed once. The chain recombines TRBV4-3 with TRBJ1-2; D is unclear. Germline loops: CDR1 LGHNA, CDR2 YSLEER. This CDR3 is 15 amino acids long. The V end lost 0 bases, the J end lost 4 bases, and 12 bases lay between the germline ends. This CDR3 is CASSQEPRGTYGYTF. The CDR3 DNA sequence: TGCGCCAGCAGCCAAGAGCCCCGGGGAACCTATGGCTACACCTTC.